This paragraph covers one TCR beta chain sequence. The record originates from a study of blood T cells in healthy people across ages. A sample-barcoded 5' primer and a J-beta primer mix were used in a second PCR of roughly 6 to 11 cycles. A template-switch adaptor that had 12 random nucleotides put a tag on each cDNA molecule. MiXCR, applied by TCRdb to the 5' RACE reads, yields one record per CDR3 protein. The data show around 800,000 distinct CDR3 sequences, 40% to 50% seen once. The CDR3 covers 15 residues. CDR1 is SGHRS, CDR2 YFSETQ, per germline. The V and J ends lost 0 bases and 11 bases respectively, with 20 bases between them.

The sequencing sample was made of blood. The J gene is TRBJ2-5, the V gene TRBV5-1, with D perhaps TRBD1 (6 bases). The source of this sequence is a man aged 55 to 70 in good health. CDR3 sequence: CASSLGQGIYNEQYF. CDR3 in DNA: TGCGCCAGCAGCTTGGGGCAGGGGATCTACAATGAGCAGTACTTC.